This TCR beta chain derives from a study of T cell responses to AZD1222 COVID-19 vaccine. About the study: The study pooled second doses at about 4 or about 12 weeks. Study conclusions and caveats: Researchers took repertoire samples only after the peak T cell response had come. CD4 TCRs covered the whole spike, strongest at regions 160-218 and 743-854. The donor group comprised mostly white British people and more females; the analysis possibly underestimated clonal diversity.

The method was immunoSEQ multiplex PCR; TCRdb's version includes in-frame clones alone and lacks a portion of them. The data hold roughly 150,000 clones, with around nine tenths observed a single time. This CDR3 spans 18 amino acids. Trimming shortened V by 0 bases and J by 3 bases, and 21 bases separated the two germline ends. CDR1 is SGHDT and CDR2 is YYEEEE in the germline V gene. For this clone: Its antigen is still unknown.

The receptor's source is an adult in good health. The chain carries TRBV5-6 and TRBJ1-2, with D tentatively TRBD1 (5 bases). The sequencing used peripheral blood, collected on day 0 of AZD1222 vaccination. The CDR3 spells CASSLVYDSPQNYYGYTF. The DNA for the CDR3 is TGTGCCAGCAGCTTGGTTTATGACAGCCCACAGAATTACTATGGCTACACCTTC.